This T cell receptor beta chain is from a study of regulatory T cells in long-lasting Graves disease. This clonotype was seen ten or more times. The time point here: newly diagnosed GD, antithyroid drugs for less than 3 months. RNA isolated from PBMCs was used to make the TCR library. Construction of TCR beta libraries relied on iRepertoire HTBI primers and on Arm-PCR targeting CDR3 regions. TCRdb processed the multiplex PCR reads anew with MiXCR; each CDR3 protein has one entry. The sample consists of 510,000 or so distinct CDR3 sequences, 12% of them appearing once. These data were also filed under a second study, of T cells in Graves' hyperthyroidism and ophthalmopathy. That study reports: RT-PCR in the first round (using the HTBI primer set) targeted the TCR CDR3. Ophthalmopathy cases were set apart from stable hyperthyroidism by a 13 V-J model.

Sequenced here: peripheral blood mononuclear cells (PBMCs), sampled at new diagnosis, from a patient treated with antithyroid drugs. This clonotype was obtained from a woman aged 25-40 years with Graves disease.

CDR3 loop: CATSRDLAGVGYTF. The CDR3 DNA reads TGTGCCACCAGCAGAGATCTCGCAGGGGTGGGCTACACCTTC. The J gene is TRBJ1-2, the V gene TRBV15, with D tentatively TRBD1 (6 bases). The CDR3 spans 14 residues. V was trimmed by 0 bases and J by 8 bases, leaving 13 bases between them. The germline CDR1 and CDR2 sequences are LNHNV and YYDKDF (reference sequence).